One sample yielded the 27 T cell receptor beta chains listed below, sequenced in a study of human T cells and chemical hapten exposure. TCRdb ran MiXCR on the RACE reads and lists one entry per CDR3 protein. The sample comprises roughly 380,000 distinct CDR3 sequences, more than 4.5% of which are singletons, and just over 2.5% rests with the top ten. Time point of the sample: pre-sensitization, week 0. Noted treatment: therapeutic diphenylcyclopropenone sensitization with weekly scalp DPC. The source was whole blood, collected in connection with sensitization to the hapten diphenylcyclopropenone (DPC). The receptor source for this set is a woman in her forties or fifties with alopecia areata. Some clones in this sample may be carry-over from other donors' samples.

This clonotype was counted ten times or more. The chain uses TRBV3-1 and TRBJ1-2; no clear D. The CDR3 has 13 residues. Trimming removed 0 bases at V and 7 bases at J, with 9 bases between. In germline, CDR1 is LGHDT, CDR2 YNNKEL (reference sequence). CDR3 residues: CASSQDLRPGYTF. In nucleotides, the CDR3 is TGTGCCAGCAGCCAAGATCTTCGGCCTGGCTACACCTTC. The entire variable domain, with the rest obtained from reference TRBV3-1 and TRBJ1-2, is as follows: DTAVSQTPKYLVTQMGNDKSIKCEQNLGHDTMYWYKQDSKKFLKIMFSYNNKELIINETVPNRFSPKSPDKAHLNLHINSLELGDSAVYFCASSQDLRPGYTFGSGTRLTVV.

V usage is TRBV6-5 and J usage is TRBJ1-5; possible D gene TRBD1, 6 bases. CDR3 length: 15 amino acids. Trimming took off 7 bases at V and 0 bases at J, with 13 bases between the two ends. Germline V CDR1 and CDR2: MNHEY, SVGAGI. DNA for the CDR3: TGTGCCAGCAAGGTCGGGGGCTATAGCAATCAGCCCCAGCATTTT. The encoded protein is CASKVGGYSNQPQHF.

Many counts were recorded for this clonotype. V gene TRBV7-2 combines with J gene TRBJ2-5; D is perhaps TRBD1 or TRBD2 (5 bases each). The CDR3 length is 15 residues. Between the trimmed V and J ends, which lost 5 bases and 7 bases, there was a span of 20 bases. Germline V gene data show CDR1 as SGHTA and CDR2 as FQGNSA. The CDR3, as DNA: TGTGCCAGCAGCCCGGAGACAGCGTTGAGCGGGACCCAGTACTTC. Its translation: CASSPETALSGTQYF.

This clonotype was counted at least ten times. The chain carries TRBV6-2 or TRBV6-3 and TRBJ2-1; D gene ambiguous. CDR1 MNHEY and CDR2 SVGEGT come from the germline V gene. Deletions cut 0 bases from V and 8 bases from J, with 11 bases between. CDR3 length: 14 residues. CDR3 bases: TGTGCCAGCAGTTACTCGAGTAGGGTGGATGAGCAGTTCTTC. Translation: CASSYSSRVDEQFF.

This clonotype appeared a single time. CDR3 protein: CASSYPPWEYTGELFF. CDR3 nucleotide sequence: TGTGCCAGCAGTTACCCCCCATGGGAGTACACCGGGGAGCTGTTTTTT. V gene TRBV6-2 or TRBV6-3 combines with J gene TRBJ2-2; TRBD2 is a possible D gene (5 bases). The germline CDR1 and CDR2 sequences are MNHEY and SVGEGT. The CDR3 has 16 amino acids. The V and J ends lost 2 bases and 3 bases respectively, with 13 bases between them.

This clonotype has at least ten counts. V and J are TRBV28 and TRBJ2-7; TRBD1 matches 8 bases. The CDR3 sequence is 12 residues long. V lost 8 bases, J lost 7 bases, and 7 bases stayed unmatched. The germline CDR1 and CDR2 sequences are MDHEN and SYDVKM. CDR3 bases: TGTGCCAGCGGGGGACAGGTCCAGGAGCAGTACTTC. This codes for CASGGQVQEQYF. Supplemented by reference TRBV28 and TRBJ2-7, the full variable domain reads DVKVTQSSRYLVKRTGEKVFLECVQDMDHENMFWYRQDPGLGLRLIYFSYDVKMKEKGDIPEGYSVSREKKERFSLILESASTNQTSMYLCASGGQVQEQYFGPGTRLTVT.

The rearrangement joins TRBV20-1 to TRBJ2-2; TRBD2 agrees at 12 bases. CDR3 length: 16 residues. With V trimmed by 5 bases and J by 5 bases, 9 bases remained unmatched. Germline lookup yields CDR1 DFQATT and CDR2 SNEGSKA (reference sequence). The CDR3 sequence is CSALASGRARTGELFF. CDR3 nucleotide sequence: TGCAGTGCTCTGGCTAGCGGGAGGGCCCGGACCGGGGAGCTGTTTTTT.

This clonotype showed up just a few times. This chain uses TRBV27 with TRBJ1-6; TRBD1 aligns across 9 bases. Germline V gene sequence: CDR1 MNHEY, CDR2 SMNVEV (reference sequence). There are 15 residues in the CDR3. J was trimmed by 7 bases and V by 7 bases; bases with no gene match: 8. This chain's CDR3 is CASTYGTGRNSPLHF. Written as DNA, the CDR3 is TGTGCCAGCACCTATGGGACAGGGCGGAATTCACCCCTCCACTTT.

CDR3 DNA: TGTGCCAGCAGTGGCGGGGGTCACAATGAGCAGTTCTTC. This codes for CASSGGGHNEQFF. The chain uses TRBV6-5 and TRBJ2-1, with TRBD2 matching 7 bases. Germline V gives CDR1 MNHEY, CDR2 SVGAGI. After removal of 5 bases from V and 5 bases from J, the junction contained 3 bases not matched to a gene. This CDR3 region has 13 residues.

In this sample, this clonotype turned up a few times. The chain employs TRBV12-3 or TRBV12-4 and TRBJ2-3; TRBD1 or TRBD2 may be the D gene (5 bases each). The CDR3 runs to 15 residues. V lost 3 bases, J lost 6 bases, and 16 bases lay in between. As DNA, the CDR3 is TGTGCCAGCAGTTTTGGGGGAGCTAGTGCGGATACGCAGTATTTT. Its protein is CASSFGGASADTQYF.

This clonotype was detected ten times or more. The gene calls are TRBV12-5 and TRBJ1-5, with D hard to call. Germline loops: CDR1 LGHNT, CDR2 FRNRAP. The CDR3 length is 11 residues. V was pared by 1 base and J by 5 bases, with 0 bases between. DNA for the CDR3: TGTGCTAGTGGTTTGGATCAGCCCCAGCATTTT. It translates to CASGLDQPQHF. Full variable domain (missing parts from reference TRBV12-5 and TRBJ1-5): DARVTQTPRHKVTEMGQEVTMRCQPILGHNTVFWYRQTMMQGLELLAYFRNRAPLDDSGMPKDRFSAEMPDATLATLKIQPSEPRDSAVYFCASGLDQPQHFGDGTRLSIL.

This clonotype showed up many times. The genes are TRBV5-1 and TRBJ2-5, with D possibly matching TRBD2 (5 bases). This CDR3 comprises 13 residues. The germline gives CDR1 SGHRS, CDR2 YFSETQ. V was cut by 7 bases and J by 3 bases, with 13 bases left in between. The CDR3 region is CASSSGGEETQYF. The CDR3 nucleotides are TGCGCCAGCTCCAGCGGCGGAGAAGAGACCCAGTACTTC.

The chain combines TRBV27 with TRBJ1-6; D gene uncertain. This CDR3 comprises 12 residues. The V end lost 0 bases, the J end lost 10 bases, and 4 bases lay between the germline ends. Germline V CDR1 and CDR2: MNHEY, SMNVEV (reference sequence). The CDR3 nucleotides are TGTGCCAGCAGTTTATCCGCGTCACCCCTCCACTTT. This codes for CASSLSASPLHF.

The chain employs TRBV7-2 and TRBJ2-7; no definite D call. This CDR3 has 13 amino acids. CDR1 SGHTA and CDR2 FQGNSA come from the germline V gene. V was cut by 7 bases and J by 0 bases, with 10 bases left in between. The CDR3 coding sequence is TGTGCCAGCACCCCTCTGACCTCCTACGAGCAGTACTTC. Translation: CASTPLTSYEQYF.

V and J are TRBV24-1 and TRBJ2-2; 10 nucleotides align to TRBD2. Losses at the gene ends were 9 bases for V and 3 bases for J; bases not matched to a gene: 0. Germline V CDR1 and CDR2: KGHDR, SFDVKD. The CDR3 consists of 13 residues. The CDR3 DNA reads TGTGCCACCGGACTAGCGGACACCGGGGAGCTGTTTTTT. This gives the protein CATGLADTGELFF.

This clonotype was seen a few times. This chain uses TRBV5-1 with TRBJ1-1, with D possibly matching TRBD1 (6 bases). Trimming left V 2 bases short and J 5 bases short, with 10 bases between. Germline-derived CDR1 and CDR2 are SGHRS and YFSETQ. The CDR3 runs to 13 residues. CDR3 sequence reads: CASSFNRETEAFF. The CDR3 DNA sequence: TGCGCCAGCAGCTTCAACAGGGAAACTGAAGCTTTCTTT.

This clonotype was seen a handful of times. V usage is TRBV10-3 and J usage is TRBJ2-5; TRBD1 agrees at 9 bases. CDR1 ENHRY and CDR2 SYGVKD come from the germline V gene. The ends lost 2 bases at V and 4 bases at J; junction bases unmatched: 5. The CDR3 totals 15 residues. The CDR3 sequence is CAISETQGAGETQYF. CDR3 sequence (DNA): TGTGCCATCAGTGAGACACAGGGGGCTGGAGAGACCCAGTACTTC.

This clonotype was observed a handful of times. The gene calls are TRBV12-3 or TRBV12-4 and TRBJ1-1, with TRBD1 identical over 7 bases. The CDR3 is 13 residues long. Trimming at V came to 4 bases and at J to 8 bases, leaving 7 bases not matched to a gene. CDR3 region: CASSSTSGGEAFF. The CDR3 DNA is TGTGCCAGCAGTTCAACCTCAGGGGGGGAAGCTTTCTTT.

At least ten counts were recorded for this clonotype. CDR3 in DNA: TGTGCCAGCAGTTTAGGGGGGGCGGGAGAAAAACTGTTTTTT. This codes for CASSLGGAGEKLFF. V is TRBV12-3 or TRBV12-4 and J is TRBJ1-4; a weak D match, TRBD1 (6 bases). The CDR3 covers 14 residues. The V end lost 1 base, the J end lost 8 bases, and 11 bases lay between the germline ends.

This clonotype was detected many times. The chain couples TRBV7-8 to TRBJ2-5; possible D gene TRBD2, 5 bases. The CDR3 is 12 amino acids. The V gene lost 8 bases and the J gene lost 3 bases, with 10 bases spanning the gap. The germline CDR1 and CDR2 sequences are SGHVS and FQNEAQ. The CDR3 reads CASQLGEETQYF. The CDR3 bases are TGTGCCAGCCAACTGGGAGAAGAGACCCAGTACTTC.

This clonotype was detected a few times. The chain carries TRBV7-7 and TRBJ2-2; 9 positions agree with TRBD1. The CDR3 contains 14 residues. V shed 4 bases, J shed 7 bases, and the junction held 4 bases outside the gene matches. CDR1 and CDR2 (germline): SSHAT, FNYEAQ (reference sequence). CDR3: CASSSTGGGGELFF. CDR3 nucleotides: TGTGCCAGCAGCTCGACAGGGGGTGGCGGGGAGCTGTTTTTT. Together with reference TRBV7-7 and TRBJ2-2, the CDR3 gives the full variable domain: GAGVSQSPRYKVTKRGQDVTLRCDPISSHATLYWYQQALGQGPEFLTYFNYEAQPDKSGLPSDRFSAERPEGSISTLTIQRTEQRDSAMYRCASSSTGGGGELFFGEGSRLTVL.

This clonotype was found a few times. The chain carries TRBV5-6 and TRBJ2-5; no reliable D call. The germline V gene encodes CDR1 SGHDT and CDR2 YYEEEE. Trimming pared 4 bases from V and 5 bases from J, leaving 12 bases between. This CDR3 is 13 amino acids long. CDR3 protein: CASSLDLDETQYF. The CDR3 bases are TGTGCCAGCAGCCTGGACCTCGACGAGACCCAGTACTTC.

The rearrangement links TRBV24-1 to TRBJ2-1, with 12 positions matching TRBD2. The CDR3 extends over 16 amino acids. From germline, CDR1 is KGHDR and CDR2 SFDVKD. V lost 9 bases and J lost 7; bases outside the gene matches: 12. The CDR3 region has the DNA TGTGCCACCCGAGGGAGTCTAGCGGGAGGGCCGAATGAGCAGTTCTTC. This translates into CATRGSLAGGPNEQFF.

This clonotype was counted at least ten times. V usage is TRBV2 and J usage is TRBJ2-3; D unclear. The CDR3 loop spans 16 amino acids. Germline assignment: CDR1 SNHLY and CDR2 FYNNEI. V lost 2 bases and J 4 bases, leaving 16 bases between the germline ends. CDR3 loop: CASSETAALSADTQYF. CDR3 nucleotide sequence: TGTGCCAGCAGTGAAACGGCGGCCTTAAGTGCAGATACGCAGTATTTT.

The chain recombines TRBV7-3 with TRBJ1-2; 8 bases line up with TRBD1. The CDR3 contains 13 residues. Germline V lookup: CDR1 SGHTA, CDR2 FQGTGA. J lost 4 bases, V lost 5 bases, and 3 bases had no gene match. CDR3 in amino acids: CASSRGQAYGYTF. For the CDR3, the DNA is TGTGCCAGCAGCCGGGGACAGGCCTATGGCTACACCTTC.

This chain connects TRBV5-4 to TRBJ2-3; tentatively, D is TRBD1 (5 bases). The V and J ends lost 10 bases and 4 bases respectively, with 13 bases between them. The CDR3 contains 12 residues. Germline V gene lookup returns CDR1 SGHNT and CDR2 YYREEE (reference sequence). This chain's CDR3 is CACAGIADTQYF. CDR3 coding DNA: TGTGCCTGCGCAGGGATCGCAGATACGCAGTATTTT.

The chain combines TRBV30 with TRBJ2-5; D possibly corresponds to TRBD2 (5 bases). CDR1 and CDR2 (germline): GTSNPN, SVGIG (reference sequence). This CDR3 is 13 amino acids long. V was clipped by 1 base and J by 5 bases, with 11 bases between them. CDR3 region: CAWSDGLMETQYF. As DNA, the CDR3 is TGTGCCTGGAGTGACGGACTTATGGAGACCCAGTACTTC.